A single sample is the source of the 13 T cell receptor beta chains below, sequenced in a study of metastatic and nonmetastatic thyroid tumors. No treatment of any kind had been given to any patient before thyroid surgery. TCRdb used MiXCR to call clones anew from the PCR reads. The table records roughly 65,000 clones, over 12% of them present only once. What was sequenced was blood. Receptor source: a male donor with papillary thyroid cancer or a benign thyroid nodule (not recorded which). Some clones in this sample may be carry-over from other donors' samples.

This rearrangement joins TRBV27 to TRBJ2-1; weak D call: TRBD2 (5 bases). V dropped 6 bases and J dropped 7 bases, with 10 bases sitting between them. Germline lookup yields CDR1 MNHEY and CDR2 SMNVEV (reference sequence). The CDR3 totals 12 residues. The CDR3 DNA reads as TGTGCCAGCAGCCGCGGGTTTAATGAGCAGTTCTTC. Its translation: CASSRGFNEQFF.

This clone was seen repeatedly, ten times or more. DNA for the CDR3: TGTGCCAGCAGCTTAGAGCAGGGTGAAAAACTGTTTTTT. This translates into CASSLEQGEKLFF. This chain links TRBV7-9 with TRBJ1-4, with TRBD1 as a possible D gene (5 bases). The ends were cut back, 1 base at V and 7 bases at J, with 7 bases in the middle. The CDR3 is 13 amino acids. CDR1 and CDR2 from the germline V gene are SEHNR and FQNEAQ (reference sequence).

The chain combines TRBV2 with TRBJ1-3; D call uncertain. V dropped 6 bases and J dropped 3 bases, with 18 bases sitting between them. The CDR3 is made up of 16 amino acids. Germline V gives CDR1 SNHLY, CDR2 FYNNEI. This CDR3 is CASSPPGHSCGNTIYF. CDR3 DNA sequence: TGTGCCAGCAGCCCCCCGGGCCATAGTTGTGGAAACACCATATATTTT. Together with reference TRBV2 and TRBJ1-3, the CDR3 gives the full variable domain: EPEVTQTPSHQVTQMGQEVILRCVPISNHLYFYWYRQILGQKVEFLVSFYNNEISEKSEIFDDQFSVERPDGSNFTLKIRSTKLEDSAMYFCASSPPGHSCGNTIYFGEGSWLTVV.

Comments on this clone: A much bigger clone sits one base away, suggesting this may be a read error. The chain joins TRBV7-2 to TRBJ2-5; D is unresolved. The CDR3 is 13 residues long. Germline CDR1 and CDR2: SGHTA and FQGNSA. The CDR3 here is CASSLMRQETKYF. The CDR3 region has the DNA TGTGCCAGCAGCTTAATGAGGCAGGAGACCAAGTACTTC.

This clone was found many times. The junction departs from the called germline gene at one end, perhaps through a read error. The chain recombines TRBV5-8 with TRBJ2-3; D may be TRBD1 (6 bases). Germline assignment: CDR1 SGHTS and CDR2 YDEGEE. This CDR3 is 11 amino acids long. The CDR3 nucleotides are TGTGCCAGCAGCTTTCAACAGGGAGACCCGTTT. This gives the protein CASSFQQGDPF.

The V and J genes are TRBV28 and TRBJ1-6; 10 bases align to TRBD1. Trimming took 3 bases from V and 6 from J; bases not matched to a gene: 2. CDR1 and CDR2 from the germline V gene are MDHEN and SYDVKM. This CDR3 contains 15 residues. The CDR3 coding sequence is TGTGCCAGCAGTTTTCGGACAGGGGGTAATTCACCCCTCCACTTT. It encodes CASSFRTGGNSPLHF. The variable domain in full, completed from reference TRBV28 and TRBJ1-6, reads DVKVTQSSRYLVKRTGEKVFLECVQDMDHENMFWYRQDPGLGLRLIYFSYDVKMKEKGDIPEGYSVSREKKERFSLILESASTNQTSMYLCASSFRTGGNSPLHFGNGTRLTVT.

This clone has at least ten counts. V gene TRBV10-2 combines with J gene TRBJ2-1; TRBD2 agrees at 7 bases. Per germline, CDR1 WSHSY and CDR2 SAAADI. The CDR3 runs to 16 residues. Trimming removed 3 bases from V and 5 bases from J; junction bases left unmatched: 10. Here the CDR3 reads CASSEYGTTRNNEQFF. The CDR3 DNA reads TGCGCCAGCAGTGAATACGGGACTACACGGAACAATGAGCAGTTCTTC.

This chain joins TRBV7-2 and TRBJ2-7; D is possibly TRBD2 (6 bases). Germline V gene sequence: CDR1 SGHTA, CDR2 FQGNSA. This CDR3 comprises 13 residues. Trimming pared 5 bases from V and 6 bases from J, leaving 14 bases between. The CDR3 DNA reads as TGTGCCAGCAGCCGAGAGACTAGTCGCGAGCAGTACTTC. It specifies CASSRETSREQYF.

This clone turned up a few times. Compared with germline, one end of the junction differs, possibly owing to a read error. This CDR3 reads CATIDAPGASYNEQFF. Written as DNA, the CDR3 is TGTGCCACCATTGATGCCCCAGGAGCCTCCTACAATGAGCAGTTCTTC. J is TRBJ2-1 and V is TRBV24-1; D not resolved. Germline CDR1 reads KGHDR; CDR2 reads SFDVKD. The CDR3 extends over 16 amino acids.

This clone occurred many times. This chain connects TRBV27 to TRBJ1-2; unclear D gene. In germline, CDR1 is MNHEY, CDR2 SMNVEV (reference sequence). V lost 0 bases and J 4 bases, leaving 12 bases between the germline ends. This CDR3 has 15 residues. Here the CDR3 DNA reads TGTGCCAGCAGTTTATCGTCATCAGGTGGCTATGGCTACACCTTC. Translation gives CASSLSSSGGYGYTF.

The table lists this clone with many counts. The CDR3 DNA reads as TGTGCCAGCAGTTACGATGAGGGAAGCACAGATACGCAGTATTTT. The encoded protein is CASSYDEGSTDTQYF. The chain carries TRBV6-2 or TRBV6-3 and TRBJ2-3, with D possibly matching TRBD2 (5 bases). V shed 2 bases and J shed 0 bases, with 9 bases lying between them. The CDR3 length is 15 residues. Germline CDR1 MNHEY, CDR2 SVGEGT.

This clone was picked up many times. Within the sample, other DNA sequences also encode this same CDR3. The V call is TRBV7-2, the J call TRBJ2-7; a possible D gene is TRBD2 (6 bases). The CDR3 spans 14 residues. V lost 1 base to trimming and J lost 13 bases, with 20 bases between them. The germline CDR1 and CDR2 sequences are SGHTA and FQGNSA. The CDR3 reads CASSLGGALNPRYF. CDR3 nucleotides: TGTGCCAGCAGCTTAGGCGGGGCCCTTAACCCCCGATACTTC.

This clone came up a few times. It may be a read error: a sequence one base away is much more abundant. The same CDR3 is also encoded by other DNA sequences in this sample. The V gene is TRBV4-1, the J gene TRBJ1-1; D may be TRBD1 (6 bases). Germline V lookup: CDR1 MGHRA, CDR2 YSYEKL. This CDR3 region has 13 residues. The CDR3 region has the DNA TGCGCCAGCAGTCAAGACAGGAACACTGAGGCTTTCTTT. Residues: CASSQDRNTEAFF.